The 22 T cell receptor beta chains below come from one sample, sequenced in a study of human T cells and chemical hapten exposure. The time point: pre-sensitization, week 0. Sample treatment: therapeutic diphenylcyclopropenone sensitization with weekly scalp DPC. TCRdb re-analysed the RACE reads in MiXCR, keeping a single row per CDR3 protein. The sample lists about 250,000 distinct CDR3 sequences, over 7.5% occurring once. The specimen was whole blood, collected in connection with sensitization to the hapten diphenylcyclopropenone (DPC). Every receptor here comes from a man between 18 and 29 years old with alopecia areata. Some clones in this sample may be carry-over from other donors' samples.

This clonotype came up many times. The V call is TRBV6-6, the J call TRBJ1-3; 8 bases agree with TRBD1. Per germline, CDR1 MNHNY and CDR2 SVGAGI (reference sequence). V lost 0 bases to trimming and J lost 8 bases; unmatched junction nucleotides: 6. The CDR3 runs 15 residues. CDR3 in DNA: TGTGCCAGCAGTTACTCGCCAGGACAGGGTTACACCATATATTTT. Residues: CASSYSPGQGYTIYF.

The rearrangement links TRBV6-2 or TRBV6-3 to TRBJ2-1; 7 nucleotides match TRBD1. The CDR3 is 15 amino acids. Germline V gene lookup returns CDR1 MNHEY and CDR2 SVGEGT. The J segment lost 10 bases and the V segment lost 2 bases, leaving 11 bases of the junction unmatched. The chain's CDR3 is CASSYATGASREQFF. The DNA for the CDR3 is TGTGCCAGCAGTTACGCAACAGGGGCTTCAAGGGAGCAGTTCTTC.

The chain couples TRBV7-3 to TRBJ1-6, with D tentatively TRBD1 (6 bases). Germline V gene lookup returns CDR1 SGHTA and CDR2 FQGTGA. This CDR3 spans 15 amino acids. V was pared by 4 bases and J by 10 bases, with 17 bases between. The CDR3 region is CASSYQQGRNSPLHF. In DNA form, the CDR3 reads TGTGCCAGCAGCTACCAACAGGGAAGAAACTCACCCCTCCACTTT.

This clonotype has a handful of counts. The chain is built from TRBV6-6 and TRBJ1-6, with no clear D. Germline V gives CDR1 MNHNY, CDR2 SVGAGI (reference sequence). V was pared by 3 bases and J by 0 bases, with 9 bases between. The CDR3 covers 16 residues. CDR3 sequence reads: CASSYSVSSYNSPLHF. The DNA of the CDR3 is TGTGCCAGCAGTTATAGTGTTAGCTCCTATAATTCACCCCTCCACTTT.

The CDR3 sequence is CSALQIAGGYNEQFF. The CDR3 DNA follows: TGCAGTGCTCTACAGATAGCGGGGGGATACAATGAGCAGTTCTTC. This chain links TRBV20-1 with TRBJ2-1; 10 bases agree with TRBD2. Germline V CDR1 and CDR2: DFQATT, SNEGSKA (reference sequence). With V trimmed by 5 bases and J by 4 bases, 8 bases remained unmatched. CDR3 length: 15 amino acids.

V is TRBV4-1 and J is TRBJ1-1; the D gene is possibly TRBD1 (5 bases). V lost 1 base and J lost 0, with 15 bases in between. The CDR3 contains 17 residues. From germline, CDR1 is MGHRA and CDR2 YSYEKL. The CDR3 sequence is CASSQGSMGLLNTEAFF. The CDR3 nucleotides are TGCGCCAGCAGCCAAGGCTCTATGGGACTTTTGAACACTGAAGCTTTCTTT.

This clonotype was counted between two and nine times. The chain uses TRBV29-1 and TRBJ2-2; D unclear. The CDR3 totals 11 residues. The V gene lost 3 bases and the J gene lost 4 bases, with 3 bases spanning the gap. Germline assignment: CDR1 SQVTM and CDR2 ANQGSEA. The CDR3 DNA is TGCAGCGTTGAGATCACCGGGGAGCTGTTTTTT. Amino acids: CSVEITGELFF.

This chain connects TRBV5-1 to TRBJ2-7; 7 nucleotides match TRBD1. Germline V gene data show CDR1 as SGHRS and CDR2 as YFSETQ. With V trimmed by 4 bases and J by 3 bases, 10 bases remained unmatched. The CDR3 spans 15 residues. CDR3 DNA sequence: TGCGCCAGCAGCCTCGCTCCGGGACAGAACTACGAGCAGTACTTC. Translated: CASSLAPGQNYEQYF. Variable domain in full (rest from reference TRBV5-1 and TRBJ2-7): KAGVTQTPRYLIKTRGQQVTLSCSPISGHRSVSWYQQTPGQGLQFLFEYFSETQRNKGNFPGRFSGRQFSNSRSEMNVSTLELGDSALYLCASSLAPGQNYEQYFGPGTRLTVT.

The gene calls are TRBV18 and TRBJ2-6; 8 bases align to TRBD1. The CDR3 has 18 residues. V was clipped by 3 bases and J by 1 base; unmatched bases: 8. In germline, CDR1 is KGHSH, CDR2 LQKENI. CDR3 sequence reads: CASSPDRVGPSGANVLTF. Here the CDR3 DNA reads TGTGCCAGCTCACCGGACAGGGTTGGGCCTTCTGGGGCCAACGTCCTGACTTTC.

There are many counts of this clonotype. The chain uses TRBV12-3 or TRBV12-4 and TRBJ1-2; D is undetermined. The CDR3 spans 14 residues. Deletions cut 7 bases from V and 1 base from J, with 13 bases between. The chain's CDR3 is CASIKVGINYGYTF. The CDR3 DNA reads TGTGCCAGCATCAAGGTCGGGATTAACTATGGCTACACCTTC.

This clonotype was observed a handful of times. V is TRBV10-3 and J is TRBJ1-4; tentatively, D is TRBD1 (6 bases). The CDR3 extends over 15 amino acids. The V end lost 0 bases, the J end lost 7 bases, and 12 bases lay between the germline ends. CDR1 and CDR2 from the germline V gene are ENHRY and SYGVKD. CDR3 sequence reads: CAISESGGGREKLFF. CDR3 nucleotides: TGTGCCATCAGTGAGTCGGGGGGCGGACGTGAAAAACTGTTTTTT.

The rearrangement joins TRBV4-2 to TRBJ1-3; D not resolved. CDR3 size: 16 residues. Germline V gene lookup returns CDR1 LGHNA and CDR2 YNFKEQ. Trimming left V 2 bases short and J 0 bases short, with 11 bases between. The CDR3 loop reads CASSQRRTASGNTIYF. The CDR3 nucleotides are TGTGCCAGCAGCCAAAGGCGCACAGCCTCTGGAAACACCATATATTTT.

V and J are TRBV14 and TRBJ2-2; the D is unclear. With 0 bases removed from V and 4 bases from J, the gap between germline ends came to 6 bases. CDR1 SGHDN and CDR2 FVKESK come from the germline V gene. The CDR3 runs to 14 residues. For the CDR3, the DNA is TGTGCCAGCAGCCAAGATCAGGTCACCGGGGAGCTGTTTTTT. It codes for CASSQDQVTGELFF.

The rearrangement joins TRBV6-5 to TRBJ1-1; TRBD1 is a possible D gene (5 bases). V was pared by 2 bases and J by 2 bases, with 12 bases between. Germline V lookup: CDR1 MNHEY, CDR2 SVGAGI. CDR3 length: 15 residues. In DNA, the CDR3 is TGTGCCAGCAGTTACGATATGGGGACCAACACTGAAGCTTTCTTT. This encodes CASSYDMGTNTEAFF.

This chain links TRBV7-6 with TRBJ2-3; weak D call: TRBD1 (6 bases). V lost 1 base and J lost 5, with 16 bases in between. The CDR3 spans 16 residues. The germline CDR1 and CDR2 sequences are SGHVS and FNYEAQ. The CDR3 protein is CASSLVVGGEIDTQYF. The CDR3 DNA reads TGTGCCAGCAGCTTAGTGGTAGGGGGAGAGATAGATACGCAGTATTTT. The full variable domain, its missing parts supplied by reference TRBV7-6 and TRBJ2-3, is GAGVSQSPRYKVTKRGQDVALRCDPISGHVSLYWYRQALGQGPEFLTYFNYEAQQDKSGLPNDRFSAERPEGSISTLTIQRTEQRDSAMYRCASSLVVGGEIDTQYFGPGTRLTVL.

V gene TRBV7-3 combines with J gene TRBJ2-2; D gene uncertain. The CDR3 contains 13 residues. Trimming cost V 5 bases and J 8 bases, with 12 bases left between them. Germline V gene sequence: CDR1 SGHTA, CDR2 FQGTGA. CDR3 amino acids: CASSGPFPGELFF. CDR3 coding DNA: TGTGCCAGCAGCGGACCGTTCCCGGGGGAGCTGTTTTTT.

This sequence joins TRBV10-3 and TRBJ2-7, with TRBD1 identical over 7 bases. J gave up 3 bases and V 10 bases, and 6 bases lay outside the gene matches. Germline CDR1 and CDR2: ENHRY and SYGVKD. The CDR3 sequence is 12 residues long. CDR3 sequence (DNA): TGTGCCACGAGGGACAGTTTCTACGAGCAGTACGTC. It codes for CATRDSFYEQYV.

There are a few counts of this clonotype. This chain links TRBV12-3 or TRBV12-4 with TRBJ1-2, with no clear D. The CDR3 runs 14 residues. Trimming cost V 5 bases and J 2 bases, with 12 bases left between them. CDR3 region: CASSPPGGNYGYTF. DNA for the CDR3: TGTGCCAGCAGTCCGCCCGGTGGCAACTATGGCTACACCTTC.

This clonotype was recorded many times. The chain joins TRBV9 to TRBJ1-4; the D gene is possibly TRBD1 (5 bases). The CDR3 is 15 residues long. Germline V gene lookup returns CDR1 SGDLS and CDR2 YYNGEE. V was cut by 0 bases and J by 11 bases, with 17 bases left in between. CDR3 nucleotide sequence: TGTGCCAGCAGCGTAGGGGGGTCCTGGCGGGACAAACTGTTTTTT. It is translated as CASSVGGSWRDKLFF.

The chain carries TRBV20-1 and TRBJ1-5, with 9 bases matching TRBD1. The CDR3 is made up of 18 amino acids. Germline CDR1 is DFQATT and CDR2 is SNEGSKA (reference sequence). V shed 0 bases and J 2 bases; nucleotides not matched to a gene: 11. The CDR3 nucleotides read TGCAGTGCTAGAGACTTGGACAGGGGAAGAAAGGGCAATCAGCCCCAGCATTTT. The encoded protein is CSARDLDRGRKGNQPQHF.

This clonotype was picked up a small number of times. The rearrangement links TRBV6-2 or TRBV6-3 to TRBJ1-1; possibly TRBD1 for D (5 bases). The CDR3 runs 12 residues. Germline V lookup: CDR1 MNHEY, CDR2 SVGEGT. Trimming took 6 bases from V and 3 from J, leaving 8 bases between them. CDR3 residues: CASRGTYTEAFF. The CDR3 nucleotides read TGTGCCAGCAGGGGGACCTACACTGAAGCTTTCTTT.

This clonotype was detected only a few times. This sequence joins TRBV7-9 and TRBJ2-2; D is unresolved. Trimming left V 5 bases short and J 0 bases short, with 7 bases between. The CDR3 is 14 amino acids. CDR1 is SEHNR and CDR2 is FQNEAQ in the germline V gene (reference sequence). The CDR3 is CASSRAPNTGELFF. Written as DNA, the CDR3 is TGTGCCAGCAGCAGGGCCCCGAACACCGGGGAGCTGTTTTTT.